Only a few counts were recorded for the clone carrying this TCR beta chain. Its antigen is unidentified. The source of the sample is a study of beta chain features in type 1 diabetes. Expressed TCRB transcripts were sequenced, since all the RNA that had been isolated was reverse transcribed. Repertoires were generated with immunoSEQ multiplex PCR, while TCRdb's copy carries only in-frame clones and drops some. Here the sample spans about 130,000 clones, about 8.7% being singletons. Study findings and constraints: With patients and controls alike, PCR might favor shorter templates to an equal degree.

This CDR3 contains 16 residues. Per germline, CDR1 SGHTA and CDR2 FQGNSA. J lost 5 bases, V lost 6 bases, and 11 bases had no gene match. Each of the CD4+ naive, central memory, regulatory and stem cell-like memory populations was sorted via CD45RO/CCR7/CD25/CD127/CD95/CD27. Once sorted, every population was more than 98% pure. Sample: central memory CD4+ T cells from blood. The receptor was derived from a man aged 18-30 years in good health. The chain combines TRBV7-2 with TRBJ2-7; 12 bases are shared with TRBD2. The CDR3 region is CASRKGASGGAHEQYF. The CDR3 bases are TGTGCCAGCAGAAAGGGGGCTAGCGGGGGGGCCCACGAGCAGTACTTC.